What follows are 17 T cell receptor beta chains derived from one specimen sequenced in a study of T and B cells in COVID-19 patients. TRB rearrangements were amplified by multiplex PCR with BIOMED2 TRB-A/B primers. TCRdb re-called the multiplex PCR reads through MiXCR, storing one row per CDR3 protein. Of 20,000 to 25,000 distinct CDR3 sequences in the sample, under 30% are singletons; the top ten hold 2.5% to 3%. Blood genomic DNA input for TRB amplification was about 250-550 ng. Sequenced sample: blood. These receptors all stem from a human donor who had recovered from COVID-19.

In its sample, this clonotype ranks as medium-sized. In DNA form, the CDR3 reads TGCAGCGTTGACACGGGGGCGCAACCTGAAGCTTTCTTT. Its translation is CSVDTGAQPEAFF. The chain is built from TRBV29-1 and TRBJ1-1, with D perhaps matching TRBD1 (6 bases). This CDR3 is 13 amino acids long. V gave up 3 bases and J gave up 6 bases, with 14 bases separating them. Germline CDR1 SQVTM, CDR2 ANQGSEA.

The sample holds one count of this clonotype. This chain joins TRBV28 and TRBJ2-7; TRBD1 is a possible D gene (7 bases). The V and J ends lost 5 bases and 3 bases respectively, with 17 bases between them. Germline V gene lookup returns CDR1 MDHEN and CDR2 SYDVKM. The CDR3 extends over 15 amino acids. CDR3 amino acids: CASSGRDSRLYEQYF. The CDR3 DNA reads as TGTGCCAGCAGTGGGCGGGACAGCCGACTCTACGAGCAGTACTTC.

The chain recombines TRBV7-2 with TRBJ2-2; a possible D gene is TRBD1 (5 bases). The CDR3 length is 15 residues. The germline V gene has CDR1 SGHTA and CDR2 FQGNSA. V was clipped by 2 bases and J by 4 bases, with 11 bases between them. CDR3 nucleotides: TGTGCCAGCAGCTTAACGCAGGGCCGCACCGGGGAGCTGTTTTTT. Translated, it gives CASSLTQGRTGELFF.

The genes are TRBV5-1 and TRBJ1-5; 8 positions agree with TRBD1. There are 15 residues in the CDR3. With V trimmed by 4 bases and J by 6 bases, 9 bases remained unmatched. The germline V gene encodes CDR1 SGHRS and CDR2 YFSETQ. CDR3 sequence: CASSMNTGGGQPQHF. CDR3 nucleotide sequence: TGCGCCAGCAGCATGAATACAGGGGGTGGTCAGCCCCAGCATTTT.

This clonotype has at least ten counts. The chain joins TRBV27 to TRBJ2-7, with TRBD1 matching over 9 bases. This CDR3 contains 14 residues. V was clipped by 7 bases and J by 6 bases; unmatched bases: 10. Germline assignment: CDR1 MNHEY and CDR2 SMNVEV (reference sequence). CDR3 amino acids: CASTGQGVTTEQYF. Here the CDR3 DNA reads TGTGCCAGCACGGGACAGGGAGTAACTACCGAGCAGTACTTC.

The chain recombines TRBV29-1 with TRBJ1-2; D not certain. Trimming left V 1 base short and J 8 bases short, with 11 bases between. Germline V gene lookup returns CDR1 SQVTM and CDR2 ANQGSEA. This CDR3 is 12 amino acids long. The CDR3 DNA reads TGCAGCGTTGAAGTTTCCATCCGGGGCTACACCTTC. This sequence encodes CSVEVSIRGYTF.

This clonotype was detected ten times or more. The V and J genes are TRBV29-1 and TRBJ1-1; unclear D gene. V lost 3 bases and J 1 base, leaving 12 bases between the germline ends. CDR1 is SQVTM and CDR2 is ANQGSEA in the germline V gene. The CDR3 spans 14 residues. Written as DNA, the CDR3 is TGCAGCGTTGATTTGGGTCAGGAGAACACTGAAGCTTTCTTT. Translated: CSVDLGQENTEAFF. Full variable domain (outside the CDR3, taken from reference TRBV29-1 and TRBJ1-1): SAVISQKPSRDICQRGTSLTIQCQVDSQVTMMFWYRQQPGQSLTLIATANQGSEATYESGFVIDKFPISRPNLTFSTLTVSNMSPEDSSIYLCSVDLGQENTEAFFGQGTRLTVV.

The V and J genes are TRBV30 and TRBJ1-1; the D gene is possibly TRBD1 (6 bases). This CDR3 is 13 amino acids long. Germline CDR1 reads GTSNPN; CDR2 reads SVGIG (reference sequence). Trimming pared 4 bases from V and 6 bases from J, leaving 15 bases between. CDR3 sequence: CAWIGQLGPEAFF. DNA for the CDR3: TGTGCCTGGATAGGACAGTTAGGCCCTGAAGCTTTCTTT. Together with reference TRBV30 and TRBJ1-1, the CDR3 gives the full variable domain: SQTIHQWPATLVQPVGSPLSLECTVEGTSNPNLYWYRQAAGRGLQLLFYSVGIGQISSEVPQNLSASRPQDRQFILSSKKLLLSDSGFYLCAWIGQLGPEAFFGQGTRLTVV.

The CDR3 bases are TGTGCCAGCAGTGAATGGGGAGGGGTCGGCTACACCTTC. It encodes CASSEWGGVGYTF. The chain joins TRBV6-1 to TRBJ1-2; tentative D call: TRBD1 (5 bases). This CDR3 comprises 13 residues. Germline V gives CDR1 MNHNS, CDR2 SASEGT. The V end lost 2 bases, the J end lost 8 bases, and 12 bases lay between the germline ends.

The V call is TRBV5-4, the J call TRBJ1-1, with TRBD1 as a possible D gene (6 bases). This CDR3 spans 14 amino acids. The germline V gene encodes CDR1 SGHNT and CDR2 YYREEE (reference sequence). The V end lost 6 bases, the J end lost 9 bases, and 21 bases lay between the germline ends. CDR3 region: CASTSWGQGTKAFF. CDR3 bases: TGTGCCAGCACCAGCTGGGGGCAGGGGACGAAAGCTTTCTTT.

This clonotype has a count of ten or more. This sequence joins TRBV6-5 and TRBJ2-1, with D unclear. CDR1 and CDR2 from the germline V gene are MNHEY and SVGAGI. CDR3 length: 12 residues. The V end lost 8 bases, the J end lost 7 bases, and 12 bases lay between the germline ends. The CDR3 sequence is CASSSVENEQFF. CDR3 nucleotide sequence: TGTGCCAGCTCCTCCGTCGAGAATGAGCAGTTCTTC.

The genes are TRBV30 and TRBJ1-2; 9 nucleotides align to TRBD1. V dropped 2 bases and J dropped 8; count of bases not matched to a gene: 9. From germline, CDR1 is GTSNPN and CDR2 SVGIG (reference sequence). The length of the CDR3 is 14 residues. The CDR3 sequence is CAWSPNRGRRGYTF. The DNA of the CDR3 is TGTGCCTGGAGTCCCAACAGGGGGCGTCGAGGCTACACCTTC.

In its sample, this clonotype ranks as medium-sized. The V call is TRBV11-1, the J call TRBJ2-5; 7 bases align to TRBD2. CDR3 length: 14 amino acids. V was pared by 5 bases and J by 5 bases, with 8 bases of the junction left unmatched. Germline-derived CDR1 and CDR2 are SGHAT and FQDESV (reference sequence). CDR3 in DNA: TGTGCCAGCAGCCCAAGACTAGCTTCGGAGACCCAGTACTTC. It translates to CASSPRLASETQYF.

The V call is TRBV11-1, the J call TRBJ2-7; a weak D match, TRBD1 (5 bases). V was trimmed by 3 bases and J by 4 bases, leaving 16 bases between them. Per the germline V gene, CDR1 is SGHAT and CDR2 is FQDESV (reference sequence). The length of the CDR3 is 15 residues. CDR3 amino acids: CASSLVDTGWYEQYF. The CDR3 nucleotides read TGTGCCAGCAGCTTGGTGGACACTGGATGGTACGAGCAGTACTTC.

This chain uses TRBV6-6 with TRBJ1-2; D unresolved. Trimming cost V 5 bases and J 4 bases, with 17 bases left between them. Germline V gene sequence: CDR1 MNHNY, CDR2 SVGAGI (reference sequence). The CDR3 contains 15 residues. DNA for the CDR3: TGTGCCAGCAGTGAAACGACGGCTAAAAGCTATGGCTACACCTTC. The encoded protein is CASSETTAKSYGYTF.

This clonotype turned up a few times. This chain uses TRBV19 with TRBJ1-3; a possible D gene is TRBD1 (5 bases). Germline values: CDR1 LNHDA, CDR2 SQIVND (reference sequence). The V and J ends lost 2 bases and 0 bases respectively, with 11 bases between them. The CDR3 spans 16 residues. The CDR3 DNA sequence: TGTGCCAGTAGTATATTCGCGGGGGGCTCTGGAAACACCATATATTTT. Amino acids: CASSIFAGGSGNTIYF.

The chain joins TRBV12-3 or TRBV12-4 to TRBJ2-5, with 7 bases aligning to TRBD2. The CDR3 has 13 amino acids. V lost 5 bases to trimming and J lost 5 bases; unmatched junction nucleotides: 5. The CDR3 sequence is CASSPRGGETQYF. In nucleotides, the CDR3 is TGTGCCAGCAGTCCCCGGGGAGGGGAGACCCAGTACTTC.